One and the same sample provided the 28 T cell receptor beta chains below, sequenced in a study of Graves' ophthalmopathy and Graves' hyperthyroidism. Beta-chain TCR CDR3 regions were amplified from RNA transcripts. A first-round RT-PCR used HTBI primers, followed by a second-round multiplex PCR. TCRdb fed the multiplex PCR reads into MiXCR, producing one record per CDR3 protein. Among roughly 400,000 distinct CDR3 sequences listed, about 18% were seen once. Sequencing input: peripheral blood. These receptors came from an adult woman with stable Graves' hyperthyroidism.

J is TRBJ1-1 and V is TRBV12-3 or TRBV12-4; D is unresolved. V gave up 3 bases and J gave up 12 bases, with 5 bases separating them. This CDR3 region has 9 residues. The CDR3 coding sequence is TGTGCCAGCAGTTTGGCGCCTTTCTTT. It is translated as CASSLAPFF.

The V call is TRBV15, the J call TRBJ1-1; D is uncertain. Germline CDR1 reads LNHNV; CDR2 reads YYDKDF (reference sequence). The germline V and J ends were trimmed by 3 bases and 6 bases, with 11 bases remaining between them. The CDR3 contains 13 residues. CDR3 region: CATSSVTPAEAFF. CDR3 nucleotide sequence: TGTGCCACCAGCAGCGTCACACCTGCTGAAGCTTTCTTT.

This clonotype has a handful of counts. V and J are TRBV4-2 and TRBJ2-3; D is undetermined. The CDR3 totals 15 residues. The germline V and J ends were trimmed by 4 bases and 1 base, with 12 bases remaining between them. Germline CDR1 LGHNA, CDR2 YNFKEQ. CDR3 coding DNA: TGTGCCAGCAGCCCGGAGTCCTCTGGCACAGATACGCAGTATTTT. Translating gives CASSPESSGTDTQYF.

There are many counts of this clonotype. This chain links TRBV19 with TRBJ2-2; 8 bases are a match to TRBD1. This CDR3 contains 15 residues. Germline trimming cut 9 bases from V and 5 bases from J; bases unmatched to any gene: 11. Germline V gives CDR1 LNHDA, CDR2 SQIVND (reference sequence). CDR3 sequence reads: CASSSDRGWTGELFF. The CDR3 DNA reads TGTGCCAGCTCTAGTGACAGGGGATGGACCGGGGAGCTGTTTTTT.

This clonotype was recorded many times. The chain recombines TRBV6-2 or TRBV6-3 with TRBJ1-1; 7 nucleotides match TRBD1. The CDR3 is 14 amino acids. After removal of 6 bases from V and 1 base from J, the junction contained 5 bases not matched to a gene. The germline gives CDR1 MNHEY, CDR2 SVGEGT. CDR3 DNA: TGTGCCAGCAGGCGACAGGGACAGAACACTGAAGCTTTCTTT. This encodes CASRRQGQNTEAFF.

Ten or more counts support this clonotype. The gene calls are TRBV11-2 and TRBJ2-5; 9 positions match TRBD1. Looked up from germline, CDR1 is SGHAT and CDR2 is FQNNGV. This CDR3 has 13 residues. V trimming: 5 bases; J trimming: 4 bases; junction bases outside the gene matches: 2. The CDR3 nucleotides are TGTGCCAGCAGCGCGGGACAGGGAGAGACCCAGTACTTC. This translates into CASSAGQGETQYF.

The chain joins TRBV12-3 or TRBV12-4 to TRBJ1-5, with D possibly being TRBD1 (5 bases). The CDR3 sequence is 13 residues long. The V gene lost 5 bases and the J gene lost 5 bases, with 10 bases spanning the gap. The CDR3 nucleotides read TGTGCCAGCAGTGAGGGGCGGGATCAGCCCCAGCATTTT. Protein: CASSEGRDQPQHF.

The genes are TRBV3-1 and TRBJ2-7, with TRBD1 matching over 9 bases. V was clipped by 3 bases and J by 3 bases; unmatched bases: 9. The CDR3 is 16 amino acids. Germline values: CDR1 LGHDT, CDR2 YNNKEL (reference sequence). The CDR3 coding sequence is TGTGCCAGCAGCCAGGAGGGGACAGGGCGTATCTACGAGCAGTACTTC. Encoded protein: CASSQEGTGRIYEQYF.

This clonotype came up many times. This rearrangement joins TRBV6-6 to TRBJ2-6; D gene ambiguous. Germline V gives CDR1 MNHNY, CDR2 SVGAGI (reference sequence). The CDR3 is 17 residues long. Trimming shortened V by 3 bases and J by 1 base, and 13 bases separated the two germline ends. CDR3 nucleotides: TGTGCCAGCAGTTATACAGACCCTGGTTCTGGGGCCAACGTCCTGACTTTC. Translating it yields CASSYTDPGSGANVLTF.

This clonotype was counted at least ten times. The CDR3 DNA sequence: TGTGCCAGCAGTTTATACAAAGAGACCCAGTACTTC. Translation gives CASSLYKETQYF. This sequence joins TRBV27 and TRBJ2-5; D is uncertain. Germline CDR1 MNHEY, CDR2 SMNVEV (reference sequence). V lost 1 base to trimming and J lost 3 bases, with 3 bases between them. CDR3 length equals 12 residues.

In its sample, this clonotype was seen many times. The chain employs TRBV28 and TRBJ2-7; 9 positions agree with TRBD1. Germline CDR1 reads MDHEN; CDR2 reads SYDVKM. The trim removed 6 bases at V and 5 bases at J, leaving 8 bases unmatched. The CDR3 covers 14 residues. The CDR3, as DNA: TGTGCCAGCAGAGCCGGACAGGGGATCGACGAGCAGTACTTC. Residues: CASRAGQGIDEQYF.

The rearrangement joins TRBV11-2 to TRBJ2-7; tentatively, D is TRBD1 or TRBD2 (5 bases each). With 4 bases removed from V and 2 bases from J, the gap between germline ends came to 21 bases. Per germline, CDR1 SGHAT and CDR2 FQNNGV. This CDR3 spans 17 amino acids. In DNA form, the CDR3 reads TGTGCCAGCAGCTCGAAACGGGGACCAGCACCGGCCTACGAGCAGTACTTC. Translation gives CASSSKRGPAPAYEQYF.

This clonotype appeared many times. The junction and the germline gene differ at one end; a read error may be behind it. The chain combines TRBV12-3 or TRBV12-4 with TRBJ1-5; D remains unclear. The CDR3 is made up of 12 amino acids. In nucleotides, the CDR3 is TGTGCCAGCAGTTTGGGAATACAGCCCCTGCATTTT. It is translated as CASSLGIQPLHF.

Of note for this clonotype: A much larger clone sits a single nucleotide away, making a read error possible. V gene TRBV4-1 combines with J gene TRBJ2-7; 13 bases are a match to TRBD2. Germline CDR1 reads MGHRA; CDR2 reads YSYEKL. The CDR3 extends over 15 amino acids. The CDR3 bases are TGCACCAGCAGCCAAGGACTAGCGGGAGTGGGAGAGCAGTACTTC. This translates into CTSSQGLAGVGEQYF.

V is TRBV28 and J is TRBJ2-7; 7 positions agree with TRBD1. Losses at the gene ends were 5 bases for V and 5 bases for J; bases not matched to a gene: 6. The germline CDR1 and CDR2 sequences are MDHEN and SYDVKM. The CDR3 has 13 amino acids. CDR3 coding DNA: TGTGCCAGCAGTATCGGGACAGCTCACGAGCAGTACTTC. It specifies CASSIGTAHEQYF.

This clonotype was counted at least ten times. The gene calls are TRBV29-1 and TRBJ2-5, with D perhaps matching TRBD2 (5 bases). CDR1 is SQVTM and CDR2 is ANQGSEA in the germline V gene. CDR3 length: 13 residues. The V and J ends lost 4 bases and 5 bases respectively, with 14 bases between them. CDR3 in amino acids: CSVGYGIGETQYF. The DNA for the CDR3 is TGCAGCGTTGGATACGGGATCGGTGAGACCCAGTACTTC.

The chain couples TRBV4-1 to TRBJ2-7; no definite D call. The germline V and J ends were trimmed by 2 bases and 0 bases, with 11 bases remaining between them. This CDR3 region has 15 residues. Germline values: CDR1 MGHRA, CDR2 YSYEKL. The CDR3 protein is CASSQSADPSYEQYF. CDR3 coding DNA: TGCGCCAGCAGCCAAAGTGCGGACCCCTCCTACGAGCAGTACTTC.

This clonotype was counted ten times or more. The V call is TRBV6-1, the J call TRBJ2-7, with TRBD2 matching 8 bases. The V and J ends lost 2 bases and 3 bases, in that order; junction bases with no gene match: 12. Germline V gene lookup returns CDR1 MNHNS and CDR2 SASEGT. The CDR3 totals 17 residues. The chain's CDR3 is CASSEIVIAGLRYEQYF. The DNA for the CDR3 is TGTGCCAGCAGTGAAATTGTGATAGCGGGACTCCGCTACGAGCAGTACTTC.

This clonotype was counted only a few times. CDR3 DNA sequence: TGTGCCAGCTCACCACAACAGAACAATGAGCAGTTCTTC. Translated, it gives CASSPQQNNEQFF. The rearrangement joins TRBV18 to TRBJ2-1; D is undetermined. The V end lost 1 base, the J end lost 5 bases, and 6 bases lay between the germline ends. The CDR3 totals 13 residues. Germline V lookup: CDR1 KGHSH, CDR2 LQKENI. Complete variable domain (other parts from reference TRBV18 and TRBJ2-1): NAGVMQNPRHLVRRRGQEARLRCSPMKGHSHVYWYRQLPEEGLKFMVYLQKENIIDESGMPKERFSAEFPKEGPSILRIQQVVRGDSAAYFCASSPQQNNEQFFGPGTRLTVL.

This clonotype was seen at least ten times. This chain connects TRBV6-6 to TRBJ1-5, with 9 bases identical to TRBD1. CDR1 and CDR2 from the germline V gene are MNHNY and SVGAGI (reference sequence). Trimming took 3 bases from V and 1 from J; bases not matched to a gene: 16. The CDR3 extends over 20 amino acids. CDR3 residues: CASSYTTGTGRVGSNQPQHF. The DNA for the CDR3 is TGTGCCAGCAGTTATACAACCGGGACAGGGAGGGTCGGGAGCAATCAGCCCCAGCATTTT.

Only a few counts were recorded for this clonotype. The V gene is TRBV7-8, the J gene TRBJ2-2; 8 bases agree with TRBD2. Germline V gene lookup returns CDR1 SGHVS and CDR2 FQNEAQ. This CDR3 spans 16 amino acids. Trimming took 5 bases from V and 4 from J; bases not matched to a gene: 9. The CDR3 DNA is TGTGCCAGCAGCCCACAAGCGGGAGCCAGCACCGGGGAGCTGTTTTTT. It is translated as CASSPQAGASTGELFF.

The J gene is TRBJ2-5, the V gene TRBV24-1; D uncertain. CDR1 and CDR2 from the germline V gene are KGHDR and SFDVKD. V was pared by 4 bases and J by 4 bases, with 9 bases between. The CDR3 extends over 13 amino acids. CDR3 sequence reads: CATSDSTRETQYF. The CDR3 coding sequence is TGTGCCACCAGTGACTCGACGCGAGAGACCCAGTACTTC.

This clonotype was seen repeatedly, ten times or more. In nucleotides, the CDR3 is TGCAGCGTTGTCACTGGGACAGCTTATGGGGACACCTTC. This codes for CSVVTGTAYGDTF. The chain couples TRBV29-1 to TRBJ1-2, with 7 bases aligning to TRBD1. CDR3 size: 13 residues. The germline V gene encodes CDR1 SQVTM and CDR2 ANQGSEA. J was trimmed by 12 bases and V by 4 bases; bases with no gene match: 14.

The chain carries TRBV6-1 and TRBJ1-1, with D perhaps TRBD1 (6 bases). Trimming removed 6 bases at V and 0 bases at J, with 8 bases between. The CDR3 runs to 13 residues. Germline values: CDR1 MNHNS, CDR2 SASEGT. The CDR3 nucleotides read TGTGCCAGCAGCCACAGGGTGAACACTGAAGCTTTCTTT. Its translation: CASSHRVNTEAFF.

This clonotype was detected many times. The J gene is TRBJ2-2, the V gene TRBV19; D unresolved. There are 13 residues in the CDR3. V dropped 5 bases and J dropped 9 bases, with 13 bases sitting between them. Germline CDR1 reads LNHDA; CDR2 reads SQIVND (reference sequence). Here the CDR3 DNA reads TGTGCCAGTAGTCCCCTTCCGGGCAGGGAGCTGTTTTTT. Its protein product is CASSPLPGRELFF.

This clonotype was seen many times. The V and J genes are TRBV9 and TRBJ1-2; perhaps TRBD1 as D (6 bases). Germline V gives CDR1 SGDLS, CDR2 YYNGEE. The CDR3 spans 13 residues. The V end was cut by 3 bases, the J end by 6 bases, with 12 bases between. The CDR3 region is CASSEQGSNGYTF. As DNA, the CDR3 is TGTGCCAGCAGCGAACAGGGTTCTAATGGCTACACCTTC.

This clonotype was detected many times. The chain links TRBV19 to TRBJ2-2, with D tentatively TRBD2 (6 bases). Germline assignment: CDR1 LNHDA and CDR2 SQIVND (reference sequence). Trimming left V 3 bases short and J 2 bases short, with 7 bases between. CDR3 size: 14 residues. Here the CDR3 DNA reads TGTGCCAGTAGTATCGGGAGAAACACCGGGGAGCTGTTTTTT. It yields the protein CASSIGRNTGELFF. The complete variable domain, with remaining parts taken from reference TRBV19 and TRBJ2-2, reads DGGITQSPKYLFRKEGQNVTLSCEQNLNHDAMYWYRQDPGQGLRLIYYSQIVNDFQKGDIAEGYSVSREKKESFPLTVTSAQKNPTAFYLCASSIGRNTGELFFGEGSRLTVL.

This clonotype was observed many times. This chain joins TRBV20-1 and TRBJ2-5, with TRBD2 matching over 11 bases. The germline V gene encodes CDR1 DFQATT and CDR2 SNEGSKA (reference sequence). The CDR3 contains 17 residues. Trimming cost V 1 base and J 3 bases; bases outside gene matches: 10. This CDR3 reads CSARVLAGEGEKETQYF. The CDR3 DNA is TGCAGTGCTAGAGTACTAGCGGGAGAGGGGGAAAAAGAGACCCAGTACTTC.